A single sample is the source of the 20 T cell receptor beta chains below, sequenced in a study of T cell responses to AZD1222 COVID-19 vaccine (dated by TCRdb to the early 2020s). The sample's time point label, decoded: baseline before first vaccination. The library was made by the immunoSEQ multiplex PCR assay. This is the immuneACCESS table as TCRdb keeps it, with only in-frame sequences that have V and J called. A part of the clones is gone; compared with another copy, unresolved V genes explain less than half, and the rest is unexplained. The sample yields roughly 91,000 clones; roughly 87% were counted once. Together, the top ten hold 2.2% of the sample. The sample consisted of peripheral blood, taken on day 0 of AZD1222 vaccination. These receptors came from an adult in good health.

The DNA for the CDR3 is TGTGCCAGTGGGTCGCCTAGCGGGCACCCCTACGAGCAGTACTTC. Protein: CASGSPSGHPYEQYF. The chain couples TRBV19 to TRBJ2-7; 8 nucleotides match TRBD2. Trimming removed 8 bases from V and 2 bases from J; junction bases left unmatched: 11. CDR3 size: 15 residues. Germline CDR1 and CDR2: LNHDA and SQIVND (reference sequence).

This clone has a handful of counts. This specimen includes other DNA sequences encoding the same CDR3. The rearrangement joins TRBV5-6 to TRBJ2-7; D is possibly TRBD1 (8 bases). Trimming pared 4 bases from V and 2 bases from J, leaving 16 bases between. Germline CDR1 is SGHDT and CDR2 is YYEEEE. This CDR3 has 15 amino acids. CDR3: CASSLTGGDPYEQYF. Written as DNA, the CDR3 is TGTGCCAGCAGCCTCACAGGGGGGGACCCCTACGAGCAGTACTTC.

J is TRBJ1-2 and V is TRBV19; D may be TRBD1 (5 bases). CDR3 length equals 14 residues. Germline assignment: CDR1 LNHDA and CDR2 SQIVND (reference sequence). The V and J ends lost 7 bases and 1 base respectively, with 13 bases between them. CDR3 nucleotides: TGTGCCAGTACCGTCGGGGGGGATAACTATGGCTACACCTTC. Translated, it gives CASTVGGDNYGYTF.

This chain links TRBV3-1 (or the pseudogene TRBV3-2) with TRBJ1-1; 7 nucleotides line up with TRBD1. Germline CDR1 LGHDT, CDR2 YNNKEL (reference sequence). The CDR3 runs 14 residues. V trimming: 5 bases; J trimming: 4 bases; junction bases outside the gene matches: 7. For the CDR3, the DNA is TGTGCCAGCAGCACTCTACAGGGGAGCACTGAAGCTTTCTTT. Its translation: CASSTLQGSTEAFF.

DNA of the CDR3: TGTGCCAGCAGCCAAGCCCAGAAGAATTCACCCCTCCACTTT. The encoded protein is CASSQAQKNSPLHF. The chain employs TRBV3-1 (or the pseudogene TRBV3-2) and TRBJ1-6; D is undetermined. The CDR3 loop spans 14 amino acids. V was pared by 1 base and J by 7 bases, with 8 bases between. CDR1 LGHDT and CDR2 YNNKEL come from the germline V gene (reference sequence).

With regard to this clone: Other DNA sequences in the sample encode the same CDR3. V usage is TRBV7-2 and J usage is TRBJ1-2; tentatively, D is TRBD1 (6 bases). The CDR3 runs to 13 residues. The germline CDR1 and CDR2 sequences are SGHTA and FQGNSA. The germline V and J ends were trimmed by 5 bases and 2 bases, with 9 bases remaining between them. CDR3 nucleotide sequence: TGTGCCAGCAGCCCAGACAGGAACTATGGCTACACCTTC. This encodes CASSPDRNYGYTF.

The count of this clone is one. CDR3 nucleotides: TGTGCCAGCGGGACAGTTAATTCACCCCTCCACTTT. Its translation: CASGTVNSPLHF. The V gene is TRBV2, the J gene TRBJ1-6; the match to TRBD1 covers 7 bases. With V trimmed by 8 bases and J by 6 bases, 1 base remained unmatched. Germline CDR1 reads SNHLY; CDR2 reads FYNNEI. The CDR3 has 12 amino acids.

This chain joins TRBV19 and TRBJ1-2; D gene uncertain. Looked up from germline, CDR1 is LNHDA and CDR2 is SQIVND (reference sequence). V was pared by 2 bases and J by 4 bases, with 8 bases between. This CDR3 is built from 13 residues. In nucleotides, the CDR3 is TGTGCCAGTAGTATATCGGGGTCCTATGGCTACACCTTC. Amino acid sequence: CASSISGSYGYTF. Looking up the rest from reference TRBV19 and TRBJ1-2 gives the full variable domain: DGGITQSPKYLFRKEGQNVTLSCEQNLNHDAMYWYRQDPGQGLRLIYYSQIVNDFQKGDIAEGYSVSREKKESFPLTVTSAQKNPTAFYLCASSISGSYGYTFGSGTRLTVV.

Note on this clone: In the same sample, other DNA sequences code for this CDR3. This sequence joins TRBV6-4 and TRBJ2-2, with D possibly matching TRBD2 (6 bases). V shed 6 bases and J shed 8 bases, with 13 bases lying between them. Germline V gene sequence: CDR1 MRHNA, CDR2 SNTAGT. There are 13 residues in the CDR3. The CDR3 DNA sequence: TGTGCCAGCAGCGAAGTTGGGACTGGGGAGCTGTTTTTT. Encoded protein: CASSEVGTGELFF.

This rearrangement joins TRBV19 to TRBJ2-7, with 8 bases that match TRBD1. There are 16 residues in the CDR3. The J segment lost 1 base and the V segment lost 10 bases, leaving 15 bases of the junction unmatched. The V gene's germline CDR1 is LNHDA and CDR2 SQIVND (reference sequence). This chain's CDR3 is CATQGGRQGTSYEQYF. The DNA for the CDR3 is TGTGCCACCCAGGGGGGAAGACAGGGGACATCCTACGAGCAGTACTTC. Full variable domain (outside the CDR3, taken from reference TRBV19 and TRBJ2-7): DGGITQSPKYLFRKEGQNVTLSCEQNLNHDAMYWYRQDPGQGLRLIYYSQIVNDFQKGDIAEGYSVSREKKESFPLTVTSAQKNPTAFYLCATQGGRQGTSYEQYFGPGTRLTVT.

The chain has TRBV28 and TRBJ2-3; 8 nucleotides line up with TRBD2. This CDR3 spans 16 amino acids. The germline CDR1 and CDR2 sequences are MDHEN and SYDVKM. J lost 1 base, V lost 6 bases, and 9 bases had no gene match. The CDR3 is CASRPSGLAGTDTQYF. The CDR3, as DNA: TGTGCCAGCAGGCCATCCGGACTAGCCGGCACAGATACGCAGTATTTT.

Only one count was recorded for this clone. The chain combines TRBV24-1 with TRBJ2-2; D unclear. The CDR3 runs 14 residues. Germline CDR1 is KGHDR and CDR2 is SFDVKD. The ends were cut back, 4 bases at V and 0 bases at J, with 5 bases in the middle. CDR3 DNA sequence: TGTGCCACCAGTGACTGGGCGAACACCGGGGAGCTGTTTTTT. Protein: CATSDWANTGELFF.

This clone has only one observation. The J gene is TRBJ2-2, the V gene TRBV6-2 or TRBV6-3; maybe TRBD1 (5 bases). Trimming left V 5 bases short and J 6 bases short, with 28 bases between. The germline V gene has CDR1 MNHEY and CDR2 SVGEGT. CDR3 length equals 19 residues. The DNA of the CDR3 is TGTGCCAGCAGTACAGGCCGGGTTTCTACAGTATCTTATTCCGGGGAGCTGTTTTTT. As protein: CASSTGRVSTVSYSGELFF.

This chain uses TRBV15 with TRBJ1-1; D is ambiguous. Germline CDR1 is LNHNV and CDR2 is YYDKDF (reference sequence). V was trimmed by 0 bases and J by 0 bases, leaving 8 bases between them. The CDR3 sequence is 15 residues long. The CDR3 loop reads CATSRDNIVNTEAFF. As DNA, the CDR3 is TGTGCCACCAGCAGAGATAACATCGTGAACACTGAAGCTTTCTTT.

The chain couples TRBV3-1 (or the pseudogene TRBV3-2) to TRBJ1-2, with D possibly being TRBD1 (5 bases). Germline V lookup: CDR1 LGHDT, CDR2 YNNKEL (reference sequence). V was shortened by 4 bases and J by 2 bases, with 11 bases between the two germline ends. The CDR3 has 14 amino acids. CDR3 in amino acids: CASSLGTGNYGYTF. The CDR3 nucleotides read TGTGCCAGCAGCCTTGGGACGGGAAACTATGGCTACACCTTC.

V usage is TRBV6-1 and J usage is TRBJ1-1, with TRBD1 matching over 7 bases. The CDR3 is 14 residues long. J was trimmed by 4 bases and V by 3 bases; bases with no gene match: 5. From germline, CDR1 is MNHNS and CDR2 SASEGT. The CDR3 region has the DNA TGTGCCAGCAGTGAGAACAGGGGTTTCACTGAAGCTTTCTTT. Its translation: CASSENRGFTEAFF.

The rearrangement links TRBV20-1 to TRBJ1-3, with 7 positions matching TRBD1. The CDR3 totals 15 residues. CDR1 is DFQATT and CDR2 is SNEGSKA in the germline V gene (reference sequence). J gave up 4 bases and V 3 bases, and 9 bases lay outside the gene matches. The CDR3 region is CSASKPGQSGNTIYF. The CDR3 DNA sequence: TGCAGTGCTAGTAAACCGGGACAGAGCGGAAACACCATATATTTT.

In its sample, this clone was seen once. The chain links TRBV5-1 to TRBJ2-5, with TRBD1 identical over 7 bases. V shed 3 bases, J shed 3 bases, and the junction held 5 bases outside the gene matches. CDR1 SGHRS and CDR2 YFSETQ come from the germline V gene. CDR3 size: 14 residues. CDR3 DNA: TGCGCCAGCAGCTGGGGTGACAGGGAAGAGACCCAGTACTTC. Amino acid sequence: CASSWGDREETQYF. The full variable domain, with the rest looked up from reference TRBV5-1 and TRBJ2-5, is KAGVTQTPRYLIKTRGQQVTLSCSPISGHRSVSWYQQTPGQGLQFLFEYFSETQRNKGNFPGRFSGRQFSNSRSEMNVSTLELGDSALYLCASSWGDREETQYFGPGTRLLVL.

The chain employs TRBV10-3 and TRBJ2-1, with 12 bases identical to TRBD2. This CDR3 region has 20 residues. Trimming took 0 bases from V and 5 from J; bases not matched to a gene: 14. Germline V gives CDR1 ENHRY, CDR2 SYGVKD. The DNA for the CDR3 is TGTGCCATCAGTGAGTCAGCAACTCCCCTACTAGCGGGGGGAAACAATGAGCAGTTCTTC. This codes for CAISESATPLLAGGNNEQFF.

The V gene is TRBV25-1, the J gene TRBJ1-1; possibly TRBD1 for D (5 bases). Trimming pared 5 bases from V and 0 bases from J, leaving 7 bases between. The CDR3 is 13 residues long. Germline V gene lookup returns CDR1 MGHDK and CDR2 SYGVNS. The CDR3 spells CASSSTVNTEAFF. The CDR3 DNA reads as TGTGCCAGCAGTTCGACAGTGAACACTGAAGCTTTCTTT.